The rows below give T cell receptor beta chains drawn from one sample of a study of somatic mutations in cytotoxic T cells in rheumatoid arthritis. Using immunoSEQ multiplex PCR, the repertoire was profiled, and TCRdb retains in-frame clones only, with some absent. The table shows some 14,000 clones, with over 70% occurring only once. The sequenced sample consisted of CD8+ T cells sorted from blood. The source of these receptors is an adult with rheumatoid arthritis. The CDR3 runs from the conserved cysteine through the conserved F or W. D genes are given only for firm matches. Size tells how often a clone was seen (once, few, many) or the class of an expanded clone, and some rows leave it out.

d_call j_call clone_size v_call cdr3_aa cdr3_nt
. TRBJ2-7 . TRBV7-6 CASSFSGAYEQYF TGTGCCAGCAGCTTTTCCGGAGCCTACGAGCAGTACTTC
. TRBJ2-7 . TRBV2 CASTGRAFEQYF TGTGCCAGCACAGGTCGAGCCTTCGAGCAGTACTTC
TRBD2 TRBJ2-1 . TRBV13 CASSPNAGVDYNEQFF TGTGCCAGCAGCCCCAACGCGGGAGTGGATTACAATGAGCAGTTCTTC
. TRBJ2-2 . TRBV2 CASIEVRGQNTGELFF TGTGCCAGCATAGAGGTCCGCGGACAGAACACCGGGGAGCTGTTTTTT
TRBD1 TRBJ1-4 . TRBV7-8 CASGQGSEKLFF TGTGCCAGCGGACAGGGGAGTGAAAAACTGTTTTTT
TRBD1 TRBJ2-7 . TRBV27 CASRFRDRGDEQYF TGTGCCAGCAGGTTCCGGGACAGGGGTGACGAGCAGTACTTC
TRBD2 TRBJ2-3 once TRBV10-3 CAISSLAGGIADTQYF TGTGCCATCAGCTCTTTAGCGGGAGGGATCGCAGATACGCAGTATTTT
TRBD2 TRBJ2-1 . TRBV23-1 CASSLPTSGSPNEQFF TGCGCCAGCAGTCTTCCGACTAGCGGCAGCCCTAATGAGCAGTTCTTC
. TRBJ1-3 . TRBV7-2 CASSRPQGNTIYF TGTGCCAGCAGCCGACCCCAGGGAAACACCATATATTTT
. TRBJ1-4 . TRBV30 CAWSVRMGVGEKLFF TGTGCCTGGAGTGTACGGATGGGGGTTGGTGAAAAACTGTTTTTT
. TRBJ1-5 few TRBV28 CASSLARAQHF TGTGCCAGCAGTCTTGCGCGGGCCCAGCATTTT
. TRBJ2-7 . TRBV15 CATSIEGLNYEQYF TGTGCCACCAGCATAGAAGGACTGAACTACGAGCAGTACTTC
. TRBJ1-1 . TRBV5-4 CASSPDRANTEAFF TGTGCCAGCAGCCCAGACAGAGCGAACACTGAAGCTTTCTTT
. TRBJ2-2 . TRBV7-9 CASSLGGAGRVTGELFF TGTGCCAGCAGCTTAGGGGGAGCGGGTCGTGTCACCGGGGAGCTGTTTTTT
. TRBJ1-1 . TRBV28 CASSLSRNTEAFF TGTGCCAGCAGTTTATCAAGGAACACTGAAGCTTTCTTT
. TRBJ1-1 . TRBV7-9 CASSLAQYMNTEAFF TGTGCCAGCAGCTTAGCTCAGTATATGAACACTGAAGCTTTCTTT
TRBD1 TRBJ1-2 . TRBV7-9 CASSSGTGEGGYTF TGTGCCAGCAGCTCCGGGACAGGGGAGGGTGGCTACACCTTC
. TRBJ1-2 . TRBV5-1 CASSVSQGGGDYGYTF TGCGCCAGCAGCGTTAGTCAGGGTGGTGGTGACTATGGCTACACCTTC
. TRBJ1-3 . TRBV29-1 CSVAFGNTIYF TGCAGCGTTGCTTTCGGAAACACCATATATTTT
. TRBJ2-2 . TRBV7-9 CASSRTNTGELFF TGTGCCAGCAGCCGGACGAACACCGGGGAGCTGTTTTTT
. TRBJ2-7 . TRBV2 CASLSPHFYEQYF TGTGCCAGCCTTTCGCCCCATTTCTACGAGCAGTACTTC
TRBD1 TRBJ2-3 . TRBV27 CASSFTGQLGTDTQYF TGTGCCAGCAGTTTCACGGGACAGCTCGGGACAGATACGCAGTATTTT
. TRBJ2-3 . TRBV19 CASSIITTDTQYF TGTGCCAGTAGTATAATCACCACAGATACGCAGTATTTT
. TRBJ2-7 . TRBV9 CASSVEDKLTTYEQYF TGTGCCAGCAGCGTAGAAGACAAACTCACTACCTACGAGCAGTACTTC
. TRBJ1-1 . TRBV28 CAITHPDFLNTEAFF TGTGCCATTACTCACCCGGACTTCCTGAACACTGAAGCTTTCTTT
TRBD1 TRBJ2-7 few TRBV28 CASSLSSGTGSYEQYF TGTGCCAGCAGTTTGTCCTCCGGGACAGGGTCCTACGAGCAGTACTTC
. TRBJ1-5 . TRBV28 CASGQTTFEGRSHQPQHF TGTGCCAGCGGTCAGACCACCTTTGAGGGACGGTCCCACCAGCCCCAGCATTTT
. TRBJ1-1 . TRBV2 CASRGGAEAFF TGTGCCAGTCGAGGGGGGGCTGAAGCTTTCTTT
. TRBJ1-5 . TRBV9 CASSGSPNQPQHF TGTGCCAGCAGCGGGAGTCCCAATCAGCCCCAGCATTTT
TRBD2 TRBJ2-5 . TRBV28 CASSPSLQGGETQYF TGTGCCAGCAGTCCCTCCCTTCAGGGAGGGGAGACCCAGTACTTC
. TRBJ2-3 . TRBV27 CASSRVGVRTDTQYF TGTGCCAGCAGTAGGGTAGGGGTGAGAACAGATACGCAGTATTTT
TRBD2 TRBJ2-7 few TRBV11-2 CASSPSGGSYEQYF TGTGCCAGCAGTCCGTCGGGAGGGTCCTACGAGCAGTACTTC
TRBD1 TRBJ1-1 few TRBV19 CASSVTGVSEAFF TGTGCCAGTAGTGTGACAGGGGTCTCTGAAGCTTTCTTT
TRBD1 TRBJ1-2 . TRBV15 CATSSPGQGIGYTF TGTGCCACCAGCAGTCCGGGACAGGGGATTGGCTACACCTTC
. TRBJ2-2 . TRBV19 CASSIGSGLELFF TGTGCCAGTAGTATCGGGAGCGGTCTGGAGCTGTTTTTT
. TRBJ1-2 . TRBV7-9 CASSPGVAPGGYTF TGTGCCAGCAGCCCCGGGGTCGCTCCGGGGGGCTACACCTTC
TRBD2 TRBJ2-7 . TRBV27 CASSPRTSGVDVYEQYF TGTGCCAGCAGTCCGCGGACTAGCGGGGTCGATGTTTACGAGCAGTACTTC
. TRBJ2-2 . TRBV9 CASSVGGSNTGELFF TGTGCCAGCAGCGTCGGAGGATCCAACACCGGGGAGCTGTTTTTT
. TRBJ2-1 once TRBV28 CASSPTNNEQFF TGTGCCAGCAGCCCAACCAACAATGAGCAGTTCTTC
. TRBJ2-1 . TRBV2 CATAGTAYNEQFF TGTGCCACCGCCGGGACGGCGTACAATGAGCAGTTCTTC
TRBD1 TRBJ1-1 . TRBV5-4 CASSSTGEGTEAFF TGTGCCAGCAGCTCGACAGGGGAAGGAACTGAGGCTTTCTTT
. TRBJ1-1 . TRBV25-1 CASSESSGNTEAFF TGTGCCAGCAGTGAATCTTCGGGGAACACTGAAGCTTTCTTT